A single sample gave rise to the 23 T cell receptor beta chains below, sequenced in a study of OX40 agonist ivuxolimab in advanced cancers. Using immunoSEQ multiplex PCR, the repertoire was profiled, and TCRdb retains in-frame clones only, with some absent. The sample gives approximately 70,000 clones, 75% to 90% of which show up once; roughly 8.6% is in the top ten. The sample consisted of CD4+ or CD8+ T cells sorted from blood, taken in a trial of the OX40 agonist ivuxolimab. These receptors were obtained from an adult with an advanced solid tumor such as melanoma, head and neck, liver or kidney cancer.

The gene calls are TRBV5-1 and TRBJ2-1, with TRBD2 identical over 9 bases. With 0 bases clipped from V and 5 bases from J, the junction kept 6 bases outside the gene matches. CDR1 is SGHRS, CDR2 YFSETQ, per germline. This CDR3 has 16 amino acids. The CDR3 DNA follows: TGCGCCAGCAGCTTGGTAAGCGGGGGGACCAACAATGAGCAGTTCTTC. This codes for CASSLVSGGTNNEQFF.

V usage is TRBV9 and J usage is TRBJ2-7, with 8 positions matching TRBD1. CDR1 is SGDLS, CDR2 YYNGEE, per germline. This CDR3 has 15 residues. V lost 2 bases and J lost 3; bases outside the gene matches: 7. CDR3 region: CASSVAPDRDYEQYF. For the CDR3, the DNA is TGTGCCAGCAGCGTCGCCCCGGACAGGGACTACGAGCAGTACTTC.

This chain links TRBV5-1 with TRBJ2-6; the D is unclear. Germline V gene data show CDR1 as SGHRS and CDR2 as YFSETQ. The CDR3 is 15 amino acids. Trimming removed 5 bases at V and 0 bases at J, with 9 bases between. CDR3 loop: CASRPQSSGANVLTF. The CDR3 DNA reads as TGCGCCAGCAGACCTCAGAGCTCTGGGGCCAACGTCCTGACTTTC.

This chain links TRBV5-1 with TRBJ1-1; no definite D call. From germline, CDR1 is SGHRS and CDR2 YFSETQ. The CDR3 has 13 residues. V lost 1 base and J 2 bases, leaving 6 bases between the germline ends. The CDR3 spells CASSLMENTEAFF. DNA of the CDR3: TGCGCCAGCAGCTTGATGGAAAACACTGAAGCTTTCTTT.

V gene TRBV7-2 combines with J gene TRBJ1-6; the match to TRBD1 covers 11 bases. The J segment lost 6 bases and the V segment lost 6 bases, leaving 4 bases of the junction unmatched. Germline-derived CDR1 and CDR2 are SGHTA and FQGNSA. The CDR3 is made up of 15 amino acids. The CDR3 protein is CASSLDRGRNSPLHF. CDR3 DNA sequence: TGTGCCAGCAGTTTGGACAGGGGGCGTAATTCACCCCTCCACTTT.

CDR3 nucleotide sequence: TGTGCCAGCAGCTCCGCCCAAACGAGTTGGAGCTCCTATAATTCACCCCTCCACTTT. This translates into CASSSAQTSWSSYNSPLHF. The J gene is TRBJ1-6, the V gene TRBV7-9; D not certain. Germline-derived CDR1 and CDR2 are SEHNR and FQNEAQ (reference sequence). This CDR3 region has 19 residues. V lost 4 bases and J 0 bases, leaving 19 bases between the germline ends.

In its sample, this clone was seen once. The same CDR3 arises from other DNA sequences in this sample as well. The chain is built from TRBV4-2 and TRBJ2-7; 7 nucleotides agree with TRBD2. After removal of 0 bases from V and 8 bases from J, the junction contained 10 bases not matched to a gene. CDR3 size: 15 residues. The germline gives CDR1 LGHNA, CDR2 YNFKEQ. The CDR3 DNA reads as TGTGCCAGCAGCCAAGAGGAGGTATCCGGGGGGAAGCAGTACTTC. Translation gives CASSQEEVSGGKQYF.

J is TRBJ1-4 and V is TRBV15; no clear D gene. The CDR3 contains 14 residues. CDR1 is LNHNV, CDR2 YYDKDF, per germline (reference sequence). Trimming removed 1 base at V and 0 bases at J, with 3 bases between. CDR3 bases: TGTGCCACCAGCAGAGTTGCAACTAATGAAAAACTGTTTTTT. It yields the protein CATSRVATNEKLFF. The full variable domain, with the rest looked up from reference TRBV15 and TRBJ1-4, is DAMVIQNPRYQVTQFGKPVTLSCSQTLNHNVMYWYQQKSSQAPKLLFHYYDKDFNNEADTPDNFQSRRPNTSFCFLDIRSPGLGDTAMYLCATSRVATNEKLFFGSGTQLSVL.

This CDR3 reads CASSSSRTGELFF. CDR3 bases: TGTGCCAGCAGCTCTTCTAGGACCGGGGAGCTGTTTTTT. The chain has TRBV7-6 and TRBJ2-2; no reliable D call. Deletions cut 4 bases from V and 5 bases from J, with 8 bases between. The CDR3 sequence is 13 residues long. The V gene's germline CDR1 is SGHVS and CDR2 FNYEAQ.

For the CDR3, the DNA is TGCGCCAGCAGCGCGGAGATACCACCCTACAATGAGCAGTTCTTC. This gives the protein CASSAEIPPYNEQFF. This chain joins TRBV5-1 and TRBJ2-1, with unresolved D. The V and J ends lost 4 bases and 2 bases respectively, with 13 bases between them. Per the germline V gene, CDR1 is SGHRS and CDR2 is YFSETQ. The CDR3 totals 15 residues.

The chain joins TRBV5-6 to TRBJ2-4; D is unclear. V shed 4 bases and J shed 0 bases, with 11 bases lying between them. CDR3 length equals 15 residues. Germline-derived CDR1 and CDR2 are SGHDT and YYEEEE. The CDR3 loop is CASSTPGLAKNIQYF. CDR3 coding DNA: TGTGCCAGCAGCACCCCGGGCCTAGCCAAAAACATTCAGTACTTC.

The CDR3: CASSLGGQTNTEAFF. The CDR3 bases are TGTGCCAGCAGTTTGGGGGGACAGACGAACACTGAAGCTTTCTTT. The chain recombines TRBV28 with TRBJ1-1; 7 bases line up with TRBD1. The CDR3 runs 15 residues. V trimming: 3 bases; J trimming: 1 base; junction bases outside the gene matches: 5. Germline values: CDR1 MDHEN, CDR2 SYDVKM. The whole variable domain, filled in from reference TRBV28 and TRBJ1-1, reads DVKVTQSSRYLVKRTGEKVFLECVQDMDHENMFWYRQDPGLGLRLIYFSYDVKMKEKGDIPEGYSVSREKKERFSLILESASTNQTSMYLCASSLGGQTNTEAFFGQGTRLTVV.

V is TRBV5-4 and J is TRBJ1-6; D is perhaps TRBD1 (5 bases). The CDR3 covers 15 residues. The germline CDR1 and CDR2 sequences are SGHNT and YYREEE (reference sequence). Trimming took off 2 bases at V and 10 bases at J, with 16 bases between the two ends. In DNA, the CDR3 is TGTGCCAGCAGCTTTGTCCCCGGGGACCAATCACCCCTCCACTTT. This codes for CASSFVPGDQSPLHF.

The chain joins TRBV11-2 to TRBJ2-5; a possible D gene is TRBD1 (5 bases). The germline V gene has CDR1 SGHAT and CDR2 FQNNGV. The CDR3 is made up of 12 amino acids. Trimming stripped 2 bases from V and 4 bases from J, with 5 bases between. Here the CDR3 reads CASSLRGETQYF. CDR3 DNA sequence: TGTGCCAGCAGCTTAAGGGGAGAGACCCAGTACTTC.

This clone showed up just a few times. CDR3 nucleotides: TGTGCCAGCAGTTACTCGAGTTCAGGGGGTACTGAAGCTTTCTTT. Translating it yields CASSYSSSGGTEAFF. The chain has TRBV6-5 and TRBJ1-1; 7 positions agree with TRBD1. The CDR3 length is 15 residues. Trimming cost V 0 bases and J 5 bases; bases outside gene matches: 6. Germline lookup yields CDR1 MNHEY and CDR2 SVGAGI.

The CDR3 protein is CASSFGTVETQYF. The CDR3 DNA reads TGCGCCAGCAGCTTTGGTACGGTTGAGACCCAGTACTTC. The chain combines TRBV5-1 with TRBJ2-5; D is unclear. The CDR3 is 13 residues long. The V gene's germline CDR1 is SGHRS and CDR2 YFSETQ. V was pared by 2 bases and J by 5 bases, with 10 bases between.

Written as DNA, the CDR3 is TGTGCCAGCAGCTCCTATCCATCGCGCAATCAGCCCCAGCATTTT. Translated: CASSSYPSRNQPQHF. The chain recombines TRBV7-2 with TRBJ1-5; D is ambiguous. The V end lost 4 bases, the J end lost 2 bases, and 12 bases lay between the germline ends. The germline V gene encodes CDR1 SGHTA and CDR2 FQGNSA. This CDR3 region has 15 residues.

The rearrangement links TRBV19 to TRBJ2-4, with D maybe TRBD2 (6 bases). Germline CDR1 and CDR2: LNHDA and SQIVND (reference sequence). The CDR3 extends over 16 amino acids. V lost 1 base and J lost 0, with 10 bases in between. The CDR3 DNA sequence: TGTGCCAGTAGTATAGGGGGGACTCTAGCCAAAAACATTCAGTACTTC. Translating gives CASSIGGTLAKNIQYF.

This chain connects TRBV27 to TRBJ2-1; 8 bases agree with TRBD2. The junction had 7 bases not matched to a gene; V was cut back by 6 bases and J by 0 bases. The germline gives CDR1 MNHEY, CDR2 SMNVEV (reference sequence). The CDR3 length is 16 residues. CDR3 nucleotide sequence: TGTGCCAGCAGCTCCAAGCGGGGGAGCTCCTACAATGAGCAGTTCTTC. Protein product: CASSSKRGSSYNEQFF.

This rearrangement joins TRBV7-9 to TRBJ1-1, with 7 bases aligning to TRBD1. Germline values: CDR1 SEHNR, CDR2 FQNEAQ (reference sequence). J was trimmed by 6 bases and V by 5 bases; bases with no gene match: 9. The CDR3 has 14 residues. This CDR3 is CASSVDRVRPEAFF. CDR3 DNA sequence: TGTGCCAGCAGCGTCGACAGGGTTAGGCCTGAAGCTTTCTTT.

Here the CDR3 reads CASSRGAADTQYF. CDR3 coding DNA: TGTGCCAGTAGCAGGGGGGCTGCAGATACGCAGTATTTT. The gene calls are TRBV19 and TRBJ2-3, with D possibly TRBD1 on 7 matching bases. V was trimmed by 6 bases and J by 4 bases, leaving 11 bases between them. Germline CDR1 reads LNHDA; CDR2 reads SQIVND (reference sequence). CDR3 length: 13 amino acids.

The CDR3 DNA follows: TGTGCCAGCAGCTTCGTGCGGGGGGTCCCAGATACGCAGTATTTT. As protein: CASSFVRGVPDTQYF. This rearrangement joins TRBV7-2 to TRBJ2-3; 8 bases fit TRBD2. The CDR3 covers 15 residues. CDR1 and CDR2 from the germline V gene are SGHTA and FQGNSA. V was clipped by 3 bases and J by 4 bases; unmatched bases: 6.

The chain employs TRBV7-8 and TRBJ2-3; either TRBD1 or TRBD2 may supply D (5 bases each). Trimming removed 0 bases at V and 3 bases at J, with 22 bases between. This CDR3 is built from 19 residues. The germline V gene encodes CDR1 SGHVS and CDR2 FQNEAQ. DNA of the CDR3: TGTGCCAGCAGCTTAGCCCTAGCCCTAGCAGGGACGAGGACAGATACGCAGTATTTT. This encodes CASSLALALAGTRTDTQYF.